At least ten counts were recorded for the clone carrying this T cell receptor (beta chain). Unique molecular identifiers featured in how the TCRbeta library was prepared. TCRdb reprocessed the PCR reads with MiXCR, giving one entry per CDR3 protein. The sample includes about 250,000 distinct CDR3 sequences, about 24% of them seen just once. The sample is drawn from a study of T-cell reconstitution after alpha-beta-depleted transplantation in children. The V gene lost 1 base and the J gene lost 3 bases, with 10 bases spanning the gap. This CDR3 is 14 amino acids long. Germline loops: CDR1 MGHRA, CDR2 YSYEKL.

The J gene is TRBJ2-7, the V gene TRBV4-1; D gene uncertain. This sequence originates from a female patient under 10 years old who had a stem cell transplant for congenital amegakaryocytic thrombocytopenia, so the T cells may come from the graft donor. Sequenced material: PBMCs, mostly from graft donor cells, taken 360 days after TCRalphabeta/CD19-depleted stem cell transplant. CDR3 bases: TGCGCCAGCAGCCAAGTAAATGGTATCTACGAGCAGTACTTC. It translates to CASSQVNGIYEQYF.